Below, 26 T cell receptor beta chains from the same sample are listed, as sequenced in a study of blood T cell repertoires in COVID-19. Sequenced by immunoSEQ multiplex PCR; TCRdb stores in-frame clones only, minus some. The table includes about 190,000 clones, about 83% detected once. What was sequenced was peripheral blood. The receptors shown here come from a woman in her 70s with active or convalescent COVID-19.

The rearrangement links TRBV14 to TRBJ1-2, with 12 bases aligning to TRBD1. V dropped 4 bases and J dropped 3; count of bases not matched to a gene: 6. Germline V gives CDR1 SGHDN, CDR2 FVKESK. The CDR3 is made up of 16 amino acids. This CDR3 reads CASSPPGTGGYYGYTF. The CDR3 DNA follows: TGTGCCAGCAGCCCACCCGGGACAGGGGGCTACTATGGCTACACCTTC.

This chain links TRBV7-9 with TRBJ1-2, with D perhaps matching TRBD1 (5 bases). From germline, CDR1 is SEHNR and CDR2 FQNEAQ (reference sequence). The CDR3 is 15 amino acids. V was shortened by 5 bases and J by 6 bases, with 19 bases between the two germline ends. The CDR3, as DNA: TGTGCCAGCAGCACCGGTCTAGGGGCGTATAATGGCTACACCTTC. Its translation is CASSTGLGAYNGYTF.

CDR3 nucleotides: TGTGCCAGCAGCCGCGGGAGGCTCCAAGAGACCCAGTACTTC. As protein: CASSRGRLQETQYF. V usage is TRBV2 and J usage is TRBJ2-5, with 8 bases fitting TRBD2. Losses at the gene ends were 6 bases for V and 1 base for J; bases not matched to a gene: 4. This CDR3 has 14 amino acids. CDR1 is SNHLY, CDR2 FYNNEI, per germline. The complete variable domain, with remaining parts taken from reference TRBV2 and TRBJ2-5, reads EPEVTQTPSHQVTQMGQEVILRCVPISNHLYFYWYRQILGQKVEFLVSFYNNEISEKSEIFDDQFSVERPDGSNFTLKIRSTKLEDSAMYFCASSRGRLQETQYFGPGTRLLVL.

V and J are TRBV9 and TRBJ2-1, with 8 bases fitting TRBD2. V was pared by 2 bases and J by 4 bases, with 14 bases of the junction left unmatched. This CDR3 contains 18 residues. Germline V gene sequence: CDR1 SGDLS, CDR2 YYNGEE. The CDR3 loop is CASSVSGGGTSDYNEQFF. The CDR3 DNA sequence: TGTGCCAGCAGCGTGAGCGGAGGAGGGACTAGTGATTACAATGAGCAGTTCTTC.

In this sample, this clone turned up a few times. The chain couples TRBV19 to TRBJ1-5; tentatively, D is TRBD1 (5 bases). The CDR3 loop spans 16 amino acids. Germline CDR1 is LNHDA and CDR2 is SQIVND (reference sequence). The V and J ends lost 5 bases and 2 bases respectively, with 16 bases between them. The CDR3 region has the DNA TGTGCCAGTAGTTGGGACTGGGCAGGGCGCAATCAGCCCCAGCATTTT. Its protein product is CASSWDWAGRNQPQHF.

This clone was seen only a few times. CDR3 nucleotide sequence: TGTGCCAGCAGTCCCGGTTGGGGGGCGGGAGAATATAGCAATCAGCCCCAGCATTTT. Amino acids: CASSPGWGAGEYSNQPQHF. The chain joins TRBV2 to TRBJ1-5; D possibly corresponds to TRBD1 (6 bases). The CDR3 is made up of 19 amino acids. Per the germline V gene, CDR1 is SNHLY and CDR2 is FYNNEI. Trimming stripped 5 bases from V and 0 bases from J, with 23 bases between.

The chain links TRBV11-3 to TRBJ2-2; 9 positions agree with TRBD2. Losses at the gene ends were 5 bases for V and 6 bases for J; bases not matched to a gene: 10. Per the germline V gene, CDR1 is SGHNT and CDR2 is YENEEA. This CDR3 spans 16 amino acids. CDR3 sequence: CASSVGQAGGSGELFF. Written as DNA, the CDR3 is TGTGCCAGCAGCGTGGGGCAAGCGGGAGGCTCCGGGGAGCTGTTTTTT.

The chain has TRBV29-1 and TRBJ2-1, with a weak D call TRBD1 (6 bases). Per germline, CDR1 SQVTM and CDR2 ANQGSEA. The CDR3 is made up of 14 amino acids. V lost 3 bases and J 3 bases, leaving 12 bases between the germline ends. CDR3 residues: CSVDKTGLYNEQFF. The CDR3 bases are TGCAGCGTTGACAAGACAGGCCTCTACAATGAGCAGTTCTTC.

This clone came up once. The chain is built from TRBV4-2 and TRBJ2-1, with 7 bases matching TRBD2. CDR3 size: 17 residues. In germline, CDR1 is LGHNA, CDR2 YNFKEQ. After removal of 3 bases from V and 3 bases from J, the junction contained 11 bases not matched to a gene. The CDR3 protein is CASSQSQSGGFYNEQFF. The CDR3, as DNA: TGTGCCAGCAGCCAGTCCCAGTCGGGAGGTTTCTACAATGAGCAGTTCTTC.

This rearrangement joins TRBV7-3 to TRBJ2-3; 8 nucleotides line up with TRBD2. Germline trimming cut 4 bases from V and 2 bases from J; bases unmatched to any gene: 5. This CDR3 spans 15 amino acids. The germline gives CDR1 SGHTA, CDR2 FQGTGA. DNA for the CDR3: TGTGCCAGCAGCTCCCGGGGGGGGGACACAGATACGCAGTATTTT. This sequence encodes CASSSRGGDTDTQYF.

V usage is TRBV5-1 and J usage is TRBJ2-2; TRBD1 matches 8 bases. This CDR3 is built from 15 residues. CDR1 and CDR2 from the germline V gene are SGHRS and YFSETQ. The ends lost 5 bases at V and 6 bases at J; junction bases unmatched: 9. The CDR3 sequence is CASSSDRARAGELFF. CDR3 in DNA: TGCGCCAGCAGTTCGGACAGGGCACGGGCCGGGGAGCTGTTTTTT.

V gene TRBV3-1 (or the pseudogene TRBV3-2) combines with J gene TRBJ2-1; 9 nucleotides match TRBD1. The germline CDR1 and CDR2 sequences are LGHDT and YNNKEL (reference sequence). The ends lost 5 bases at V and 9 bases at J; junction bases unmatched: 8. This CDR3 is built from 14 residues. CDR3 nucleotide sequence: TGTGCCAGCAGCGAATTACAGGGGGCAGGTGAGCAGTTCTTC. This translates into CASSELQGAGEQFF.

The chain has TRBV28 and TRBJ2-3; maybe TRBD2 (6 bases). CDR3 size: 14 residues. The germline V and J ends were trimmed by 3 bases and 1 base, with 8 bases remaining between them. The germline V gene encodes CDR1 MDHEN and CDR2 SYDVKM. The CDR3 DNA reads as TGTGCCAGCAGTTTTGCTAGCGGCACAGATACGCAGTATTTT. Its translation is CASSFASGTDTQYF.

The gene calls are TRBV19 and TRBJ1-3; unclear D gene. From germline, CDR1 is LNHDA and CDR2 SQIVND (reference sequence). The CDR3 runs 16 residues. With 5 bases removed from V and 0 bases from J, the gap between germline ends came to 14 bases. As DNA, the CDR3 is TGTGCCAGTAGTCCGCACCAAGGAGTCTCTGGAAACACCATATATTTT. This sequence encodes CASSPHQGVSGNTIYF.

This chain uses TRBV13 with TRBJ2-2, with TRBD2 matching over 8 bases. Trimming took 3 bases from V and 4 from J; bases not matched to a gene: 10. Germline assignment: CDR1 PRHDT and CDR2 FYEKMQ (reference sequence). The CDR3 length is 17 residues. Here the CDR3 reads CASSLGTGGRSTGELFF. The DNA for the CDR3 is TGTGCCAGCAGCTTGGGTACTGGCGGGAGGAGCACCGGGGAGCTGTTTTTT. The variable domain in full, completed from reference TRBV13 and TRBJ2-2, reads AAGVIQSPRHLIKEKRETATLKCYPIPRHDTVYWYQQGPGQDPQFLISFYEKMQSDKGSIPDRFSAQQFSDYHSELNMSSLELGDSALYFCASSLGTGGRSTGELFFGEGSRLTVL.

The chain has TRBV27 and TRBJ2-4; TRBD2 matches at 12 bases. The germline CDR1 and CDR2 sequences are MNHEY and SMNVEV (reference sequence). The CDR3 is 22 residues long. The V and J ends lost 2 bases and 5 bases, in that order; junction bases with no gene match: 22. DNA of the CDR3: TGTGCCAGCAGTTTACGGAGGGCAGGCGCTAGCGGGAGGGCCTTGCATGAAAACATTCAGTACTTC. Translation: CASSLRRAGASGRALHENIQYF.

The chain is built from TRBV7-2 and TRBJ2-1, with 7 bases matching TRBD2. J was trimmed by 8 bases and V by 5 bases; bases with no gene match: 12. The CDR3 runs to 15 residues. Germline CDR1 SGHTA, CDR2 FQGNSA. The CDR3 region has the DNA TGTGCCAGCAGCCACCCCGGACTAGTGGGCCATGAGCAGTTCTTC. It translates to CASSHPGLVGHEQFF.

This clone has a single count. The J gene is TRBJ2-5, the V gene TRBV2, with 8 bases fitting TRBD1. Trimming removed 8 bases from V and 1 base from J; junction bases left unmatched: 12. The V gene's germline CDR1 is SNHLY and CDR2 FYNNEI. This CDR3 has 16 residues. CDR3 DNA sequence: TGTGCCAGCTCGACGGGGGACAGGCTGTTCCAAGAGACCCAGTACTTC. Encoded protein: CASSTGDRLFQETQYF.

CDR3 residues: CASSKGLSSGSTGNTQYF. CDR3 nucleotide sequence: TGTGCCAGCAGCAAGGGCTTGTCTAGCGGGAGTACGGGAAATACGCAGTATTTT. This chain joins TRBV7-9 and TRBJ2-3, with 10 bases that match TRBD2. Germline CDR1 SEHNR, CDR2 FQNEAQ (reference sequence). This CDR3 region has 18 residues. V lost 5 bases to trimming and J lost 7 bases; unmatched junction nucleotides: 18.

This sequence joins TRBV27 and TRBJ1-1; D unclear. Per germline, CDR1 MNHEY and CDR2 SMNVEV (reference sequence). Between the trimmed V and J ends, which lost 6 bases and 0 bases, there was a span of 11 bases. The CDR3 runs to 14 residues. The chain's CDR3 is CASRYGGMNTEAFF. In nucleotides, the CDR3 is TGTGCCAGCAGATATGGCGGTATGAACACTGAAGCTTTCTTT.

This clone was recorded a few times. J is TRBJ2-1 and V is TRBV28, with a weak D call TRBD2 (6 bases). Trimming took 4 bases from V and 4 from J, leaving 17 bases between them. The CDR3 spans 16 residues. Germline V gene data show CDR1 as MDHEN and CDR2 as SYDVKM. The DNA of the CDR3 is TGTGCCAGCAGTTCCCCCGGGACTCACCCTTACAATGAGCAGTTCTTC. Residues: CASSSPGTHPYNEQFF.

The chain combines TRBV12-3 or TRBV12-4 with TRBJ1-1, with no clear D. This CDR3 is built from 13 residues. V lost 6 bases, J lost 6 bases, and 14 bases lay in between. CDR3 sequence: CASSHGVNSEAFF. The CDR3 DNA sequence: TGTGCCAGCAGCCACGGGGTAAACTCTGAAGCTTTCTTT.

J is TRBJ2-1 and V is TRBV28; 12 bases match TRBD2. V lost 6 bases and J lost 8; bases outside the gene matches: 8. The CDR3 consists of 15 residues. CDR1 is MDHEN and CDR2 is SYDVKM in the germline V gene. CDR3 sequence: CASSPKTSGSDEQFF. In DNA form, the CDR3 reads TGTGCCAGCAGCCCTAAGACTAGCGGGAGTGATGAGCAGTTCTTC.

The rearrangement links TRBV9 to TRBJ2-1; unclear D gene. CDR3 length equals 12 residues. Germline V gene data show CDR1 as SGDLS and CDR2 as YYNGEE. The V and J ends lost 3 bases and 8 bases respectively, with 9 bases between them. CDR3: CASSDRTDEQFF. The DNA for the CDR3 is TGTGCCAGCAGCGATCGCACAGATGAGCAGTTCTTC.

The table lists this clone with a few counts. V gene TRBV7-9 combines with J gene TRBJ2-1; D is possibly TRBD1 or TRBD2 (9 bases each). Trimming cost V 8 bases and J 8 bases, with 31 bases left between them. CDR3 length equals 18 residues. Germline loops: CDR1 SEHNR, CDR2 FQNEAQ (reference sequence). The CDR3 loop is CASRYGQGLSSGKDEQFF. The CDR3 nucleotides are TGTGCCAGCCGCTACGGACAGGGGCTGTCTAGCGGGAAGGATGAGCAGTTCTTC.

The chain joins TRBV4-1 to TRBJ1-2; D call uncertain. This CDR3 comprises 14 residues. Per the germline V gene, CDR1 is MGHRA and CDR2 is YSYEKL. V was pared by 1 base and J by 3 bases, with 9 bases between. CDR3 protein: CASSQGRGDYGYTF. The CDR3 DNA reads as TGCGCCAGCAGCCAAGGACGAGGTGACTATGGCTACACCTTC.